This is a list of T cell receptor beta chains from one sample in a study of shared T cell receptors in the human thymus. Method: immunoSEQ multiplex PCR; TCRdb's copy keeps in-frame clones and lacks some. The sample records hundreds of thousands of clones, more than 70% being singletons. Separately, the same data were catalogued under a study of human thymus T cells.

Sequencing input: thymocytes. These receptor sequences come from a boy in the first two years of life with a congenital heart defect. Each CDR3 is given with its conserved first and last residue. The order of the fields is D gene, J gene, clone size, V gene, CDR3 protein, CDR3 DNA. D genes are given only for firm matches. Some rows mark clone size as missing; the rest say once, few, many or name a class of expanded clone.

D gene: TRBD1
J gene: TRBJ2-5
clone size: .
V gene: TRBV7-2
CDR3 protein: CASSLGQGDQETQYF
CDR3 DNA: TGTGCCAGCAGCTTAGGACAGGGAGACCAAGAGACCCAGTACTTC

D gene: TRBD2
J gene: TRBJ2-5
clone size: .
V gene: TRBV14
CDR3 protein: CASSQDGGQETQYF
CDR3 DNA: TGTGCCAGCAGCCAAGACGGGGGGCAAGAGACCCAGTACTTC

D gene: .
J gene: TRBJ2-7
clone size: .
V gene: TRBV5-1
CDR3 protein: CASSLSLFRQYEQYF
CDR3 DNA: TGCGCCAGCAGCCTAAGCCTCTTCAGGCAATACGAGCAGTACTTC

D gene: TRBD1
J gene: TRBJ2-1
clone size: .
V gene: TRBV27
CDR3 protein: CASSLSKSDRDDNEQFF
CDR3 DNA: TGTGCCAGCAGTTTATCCAAATCGGACAGGGACGACAATGAGCAGTTCTTC

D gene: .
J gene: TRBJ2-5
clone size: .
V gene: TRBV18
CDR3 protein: CASSPPGPARQETQYF
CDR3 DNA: TGTGCCAGCTCACCACCGGGCCCGGCCCGTCAAGAGACCCAGTACTTC

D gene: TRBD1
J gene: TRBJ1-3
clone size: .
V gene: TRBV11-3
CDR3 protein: CASSSQGALSGNTIYF
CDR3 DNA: TGTGCCAGCAGCTCACAGGGGGCTCTCTCTGGAAACACCATATATTTT

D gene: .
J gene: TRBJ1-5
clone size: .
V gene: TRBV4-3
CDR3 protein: CASSQTSGGRNNQPQHF
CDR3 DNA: TGCGCCAGCAGCCAAACCTCGGGGGGCCGGAACAATCAGCCCCAGCATTTT

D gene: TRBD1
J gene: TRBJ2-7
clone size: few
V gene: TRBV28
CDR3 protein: CASTPGTGGPYEQYF
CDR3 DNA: TGTGCCAGCACCCCCGGGACAGGGGGCCCCTACGAGCAGTACTTC

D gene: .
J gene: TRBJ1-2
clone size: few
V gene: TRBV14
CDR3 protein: CASSQDREASSNYGYTF
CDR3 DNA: TGTGCCAGCAGCCAAGATCGGGAGGCGAGCTCTAACTATGGCTACACCTTC

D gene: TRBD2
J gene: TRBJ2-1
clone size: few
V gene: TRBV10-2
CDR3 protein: CASSESGLATNEQFF
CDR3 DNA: TGCGCCAGCAGTGAGTCGGGACTAGCGACGAATGAGCAGTTCTTC

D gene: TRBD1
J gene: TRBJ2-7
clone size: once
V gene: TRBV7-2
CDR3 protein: CASSLPGQGAYEQYF
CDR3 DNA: TGTGCCAGCAGCCTACCGGGACAGGGGGCCTACGAGCAGTACTTC

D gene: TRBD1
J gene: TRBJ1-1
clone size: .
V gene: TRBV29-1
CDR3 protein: CSVEKTGGAYHPNTEAFF
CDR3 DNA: TGCAGCGTTGAAAAAACAGGGGGCGCGTACCACCCGAACACTGAAGCTTTCTTT

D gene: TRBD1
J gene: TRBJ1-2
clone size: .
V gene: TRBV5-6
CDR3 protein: CASRARGRGYGYTF
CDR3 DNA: TGTGCCAGCAGGGCAAGGGGCAGGGGGTACGGCTACACCTTC

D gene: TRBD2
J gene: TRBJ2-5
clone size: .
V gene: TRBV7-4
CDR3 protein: CASSFGLAGRSATQYF
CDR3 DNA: TGTGCCAGCAGCTTTGGACTAGCGGGACGGTCGGCGACCCAGTACTTC

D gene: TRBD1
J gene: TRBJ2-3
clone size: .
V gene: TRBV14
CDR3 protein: CASSQSPGGPRSDTQYF
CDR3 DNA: TGTGCCAGCAGCCAATCCCCAGGGGGACCGCGGTCGGATACGCAGTATTTT

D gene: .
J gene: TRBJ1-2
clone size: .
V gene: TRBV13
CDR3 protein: CASSLSDSNYGYTF
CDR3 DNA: TGTGCCAGCAGCTTATCGGACAGTAACTATGGCTACACCTTC

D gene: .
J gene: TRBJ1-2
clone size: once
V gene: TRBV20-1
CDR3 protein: CSSDIYGYTF
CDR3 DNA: TGCAGCTCGGACATCTATGGCTACACCTTC

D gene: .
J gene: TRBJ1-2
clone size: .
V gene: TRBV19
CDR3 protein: CASSTGTLARKNYGYTF
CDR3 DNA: TGTGCCAGTAGTACAGGGACACTCGCTAGGAAAAACTATGGCTACACCTTC

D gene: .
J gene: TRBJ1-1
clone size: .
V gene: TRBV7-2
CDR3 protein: CASRPGPGGTEAFF
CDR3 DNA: TGTGCCAGCAGGCCCGGGCCCGGGGGCACTGAAGCTTTCTTT

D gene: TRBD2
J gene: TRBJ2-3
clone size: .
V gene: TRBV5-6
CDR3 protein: CASSWGPASGTSTDTQYF
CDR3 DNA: TGTGCCAGCAGCTGGGGGCCGGCTAGCGGGACTAGCACAGATACGCAGTATTTT

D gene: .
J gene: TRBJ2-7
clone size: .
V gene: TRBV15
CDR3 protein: CATSRRQAETYEQYF
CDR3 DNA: TGTGCCACCAGCAGAAGACAAGCAGAAACCTACGAGCAGTACTTC

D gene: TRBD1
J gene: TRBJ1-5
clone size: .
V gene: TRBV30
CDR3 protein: CAWSVARTGRNQPQHF
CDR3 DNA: TGTGCCTGGAGTGTAGCGAGGACAGGGAGAAATCAGCCCCAGCATTTT

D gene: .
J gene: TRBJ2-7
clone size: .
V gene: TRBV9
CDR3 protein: CASSPSDSITEQYF
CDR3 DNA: TGTGCCAGCAGCCCCTCGGACAGCATTACCGAGCAGTACTTC

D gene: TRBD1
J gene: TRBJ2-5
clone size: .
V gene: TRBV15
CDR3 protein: CATRPGTDIQETQYF
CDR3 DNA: TGTGCCACCAGACCCGGGACAGACATACAAGAGACCCAGTACTTC

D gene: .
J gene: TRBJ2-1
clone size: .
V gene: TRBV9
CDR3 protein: CASSVATAGNEQFF
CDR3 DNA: TGTGCCAGCAGCGTAGCGACAGCCGGCAATGAGCAGTTCTTC

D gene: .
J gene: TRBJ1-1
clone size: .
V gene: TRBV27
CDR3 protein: CASSFVGGNTEAFF
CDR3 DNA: TGTGCCAGCAGTTTCGTCGGGGGGAACACTGAAGCTTTCTTT

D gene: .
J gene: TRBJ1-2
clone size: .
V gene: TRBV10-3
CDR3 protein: CAISDFGDTYGYTF
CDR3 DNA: TGTGCCATCAGTGATTTCGGGGATACCTATGGCTACACCTTC

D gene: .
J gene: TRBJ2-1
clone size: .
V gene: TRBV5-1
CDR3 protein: CASSSSGNEQFF
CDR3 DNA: TGCGCCAGCAGCTCGTCGGGCAATGAGCAGTTCTTC

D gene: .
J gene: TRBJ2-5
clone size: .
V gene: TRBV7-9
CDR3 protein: CASSLDAREYQETQYF
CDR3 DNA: TGTGCCAGCAGCTTAGATGCTCGAGAGTACCAAGAGACCCAGTACTTC

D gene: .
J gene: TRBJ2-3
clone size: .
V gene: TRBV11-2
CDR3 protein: CASSPGTHLDTQYF
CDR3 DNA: TGTGCCAGCAGCCCCGGGACTCATCTTGATACGCAGTATTTT

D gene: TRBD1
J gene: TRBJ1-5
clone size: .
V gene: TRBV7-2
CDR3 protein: CASSLKQGSNQPQHF
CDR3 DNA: TGTGCCAGCAGCTTAAAACAGGGGAGCAATCAGCCCCAGCATTTT

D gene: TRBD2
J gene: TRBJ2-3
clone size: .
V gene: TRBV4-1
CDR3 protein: CASSQDTAGGNTDTQYF
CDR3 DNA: TGCGCCAGCAGCCAAGATACGGCGGGGGGGAACACAGATACGCAGTATTTT

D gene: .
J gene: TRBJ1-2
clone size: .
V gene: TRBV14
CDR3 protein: CASSPGKGDYNYGYTF
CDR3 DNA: TGTGCCAGCAGCCCCGGAAAGGGGGACTATAACTATGGCTACACCTTC

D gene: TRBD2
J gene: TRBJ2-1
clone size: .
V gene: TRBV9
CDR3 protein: CASSVQGTSFWNEQFF
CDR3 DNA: TGTGCCAGCAGCGTTCAAGGGACTAGCTTTTGGAATGAGCAGTTCTTC

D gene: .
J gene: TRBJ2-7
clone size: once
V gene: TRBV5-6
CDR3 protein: CASSSQSVEQYF
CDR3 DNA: TGTGCCAGCAGCTCACAAAGTGTGGAGCAGTACTTC

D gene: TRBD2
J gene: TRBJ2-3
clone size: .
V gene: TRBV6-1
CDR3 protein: CASSEARGLAPPDTQYF
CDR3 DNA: TGTGCCAGCAGTGAAGCGCGAGGACTAGCACCCCCAGATACGCAGTATTTT

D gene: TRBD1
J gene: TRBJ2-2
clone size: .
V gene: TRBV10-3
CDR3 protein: CAIRPDRGLAGELFF
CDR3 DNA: TGTGCCATCAGGCCCGACAGGGGGCTGGCCGGGGAGCTGTTTTTT

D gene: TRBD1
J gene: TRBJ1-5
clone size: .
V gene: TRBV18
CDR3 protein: CASSGENHWGTGGNQPQHF
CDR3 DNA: TGTGCCAGCTCAGGAGAGAATCATTGGGGGACAGGAGGAAATCAGCCCCAGCATTTT

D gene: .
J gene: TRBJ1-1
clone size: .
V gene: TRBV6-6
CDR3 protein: CASQMTTMNTEAFF
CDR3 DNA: TGTGCCAGTCAAATGACCACTATGAACACTGAAGCTTTCTTT

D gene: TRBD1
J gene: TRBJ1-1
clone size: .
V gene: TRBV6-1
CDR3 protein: CASSERGPPPRNTEAFF
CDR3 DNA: TGTGCCAGCAGTGAAAGGGGGCCCCCCCCAAGGAACACTGAAGCTTTCTTT